The 19 T cell receptor beta chains reported below all come from one sample, sequenced in a study of cytomegalovirus exposure and HLA in healthy donors. PCR was performed using 60 Vbeta and 13 Jbeta primers. Clones were sequenced by immunoSEQ multiplex PCR, and TCRdb holds only the in-frame ones, with some missing. The sample shows 100,000 to 150,000 clones, 81% of them seen only once. The sequenced sample consisted of PBMCs. These receptors came from a man younger than 35 in good health and CMV-seronegative.

The CDR3 sequence is CASSHRGPGSYEQYF. The CDR3 nucleotides read TGTGCCAGCAGCCACAGGGGACCAGGCTCCTACGAGCAGTACTTC. V gene TRBV7-9 combines with J gene TRBJ2-7; 7 positions agree with TRBD1. Germline lookup yields CDR1 SEHNR and CDR2 FQNEAQ (reference sequence). With V trimmed by 5 bases and J by 0 bases, 7 bases remained unmatched. The CDR3 has 15 residues.

This clone appeared a few times. The rearrangement joins TRBV6-4 to TRBJ2-1, with 13 bases lining up with TRBD2. The CDR3 spans 17 residues. Germline lookup yields CDR1 MRHNA and CDR2 SNTAGT. J gave up 4 bases and V 0 bases, and 3 bases lay outside the gene matches. Written as DNA, the CDR3 is TGTGCCAGCAGTGACTCGGGGACTAGCGGGGTATACAATGAGCAGTTCTTC. Translation gives CASSDSGTSGVYNEQFF.

The V gene is TRBV5-8, the J gene TRBJ2-3; 9 bases fit TRBD1. The CDR3 has 16 residues. After removal of 6 bases from V and 6 bases from J, the junction contained 14 bases not matched to a gene. In germline, CDR1 is SGHTS, CDR2 YDEGEE. The CDR3 protein is CASKGQGLVWGDTQYF. In nucleotides, the CDR3 is TGTGCCAGCAAGGGACAGGGATTGGTGTGGGGCGATACGCAGTATTTT.

The chain combines TRBV9 with TRBJ2-3; 10 bases match TRBD1. After removal of 0 bases from V and 3 bases from J, the junction contained 4 bases not matched to a gene. The CDR3 is 16 amino acids. Per germline, CDR1 SGDLS and CDR2 YYNGEE. CDR3 region: CASSVAPGQGTDTQYF. CDR3 in DNA: TGTGCCAGCAGCGTAGCTCCGGGACAGGGGACAGATACGCAGTATTTT.

The chain employs TRBV19 and TRBJ2-7, with a possible D match to TRBD2 (6 bases). CDR1 is LNHDA and CDR2 is SQIVND in the germline V gene (reference sequence). The CDR3 runs to 13 residues. The V end was cut by 3 bases, the J end by 5 bases, with 11 bases between. The CDR3: CASSMEAGNEQYF. For the CDR3, the DNA is TGTGCCAGTAGTATGGAGGCGGGGAACGAGCAGTACTTC.

V gene TRBV7-9 combines with J gene TRBJ2-3, with D tentatively TRBD2 (7 bases). The CDR3 length is 16 residues. Germline-derived CDR1 and CDR2 are SEHNR and FQNEAQ (reference sequence). The V and J ends lost 5 bases and 1 base respectively, with 16 bases between them. The CDR3 sequence is CASSGGGLARTDTQYF. The CDR3 bases are TGTGCCAGCAGCGGGGGGGGGCTGGCCCGCACAGATACGCAGTATTTT.

The chain combines TRBV6-1 with TRBJ2-7; D is perhaps TRBD2 (7 bases). V was pared by 6 bases and J by 7 bases, with 10 bases between. The CDR3 consists of 11 residues. Germline values: CDR1 MNHNS, CDR2 SASEGT. CDR3 in amino acids: CASRGGTEQYF. Written as DNA, the CDR3 is TGTGCCAGCAGGGGGGGGACAGAGCAGTACTTC.

The chain combines TRBV7-2 with TRBJ1-1; D is uncertain. Trimming took off 5 bases at V and 0 bases at J, with 16 bases between the two ends. The V gene's germline CDR1 is SGHTA and CDR2 FQGNSA. The CDR3 runs to 16 residues. CDR3: CASSLDIRYVNTEAFF. The DNA of the CDR3 is TGTGCCAGCAGCCTCGACATCCGTTACGTGAACACTGAAGCTTTCTTT.

V usage is TRBV28 and J usage is TRBJ1-2; D remains unclear. Trimming took off 6 bases at V and 8 bases at J, with 19 bases between the two ends. From germline, CDR1 is MDHEN and CDR2 SYDVKM. This CDR3 spans 14 amino acids. This chain's CDR3 is CASRIRELQGGYTF. CDR3 coding DNA: TGTGCCAGCAGGATCCGGGAGCTACAAGGGGGCTACACCTTC.

This chain uses TRBV5-6 with TRBJ1-1; D might be TRBD1 (5 bases). This CDR3 is built from 13 residues. From germline, CDR1 is SGHDT and CDR2 YYEEEE. The V end was cut by 1 base, the J end by 4 bases, with 8 bases between. CDR3 nucleotide sequence: TGTGCCAGCAGCTTGCTAGGGGTCACTGAAGCTTTCTTT. Translated, it gives CASSLLGVTEAFF.

The genes are TRBV14 and TRBJ2-2; 7 bases line up with TRBD1. This CDR3 has 16 residues. Per the germline V gene, CDR1 is SGHDN and CDR2 is FVKESK. J lost 1 base, V lost 4 bases, and 6 bases had no gene match. CDR3 residues: CASSPWTGRNTGELFF. CDR3 DNA sequence: TGTGCCAGCAGCCCCTGGACAGGTCGGAACACCGGGGAGCTGTTTTTT.

The chain has TRBV30 and TRBJ1-6; TRBD1 aligns across 7 bases. V gave up 3 bases and J gave up 5 bases; unmatched junction bases: 7. The CDR3 is 15 residues long. Looked up from germline, CDR1 is GTSNPN and CDR2 is SVGIG (reference sequence). The CDR3 DNA reads as TGTGCCTGGAGGCGTGGGGACAGAGATAATTCACCCCTCCACTTT. This sequence encodes CAWRRGDRDNSPLHF.

The chain joins TRBV30 to TRBJ1-4; weak D call: TRBD1 (6 bases). Trimming pared 2 bases from V and 8 bases from J, leaving 15 bases between. This CDR3 contains 14 residues. In germline, CDR1 is GTSNPN, CDR2 SVGIG (reference sequence). The CDR3 coding sequence is TGTGCCTGGAGTATCCACAGGGAGAACGAAAAACTGTTTTTT. It encodes CAWSIHRENEKLFF.

The sample holds one count of this clone. The chain couples TRBV7-9 to TRBJ2-2; TRBD2 aligns across 8 bases. The CDR3 totals 14 residues. Germline loops: CDR1 SEHNR, CDR2 FQNEAQ (reference sequence). Unmatched junction bases numbered 5, after V lost 5 bases and J lost 6 bases. The CDR3 nucleotides are TGTGCCAGCAGCCGTAGCGGGATGCCCGGGGAGCTGTTTTTT. Translating it yields CASSRSGMPGELFF.

This clone was detected only a few times. V and J are TRBV5-6 and TRBJ2-5; D is perhaps TRBD1 (6 bases). The CDR3 totals 17 residues. V was shortened by 0 bases and J by 2 bases, with 17 bases between the two germline ends. The germline CDR1 and CDR2 sequences are SGHDT and YYEEEE. The CDR3 here is CASSLGVGTYKQETQYF. Written as DNA, the CDR3 is TGTGCCAGCAGCTTGGGAGTAGGGACATACAAACAAGAGACCCAGTACTTC.

The chain uses TRBV19 and TRBJ1-6; maybe TRBD1 (5 bases). Germline CDR1 and CDR2: LNHDA and SQIVND (reference sequence). The CDR3 covers 13 residues. Trimming stripped 9 bases from V and 5 bases from J, with 11 bases between. CDR3 in DNA: TGTGCCAGCCACGACAGAGATAATTCACCCCTCCACTTT. This encodes CASHDRDNSPLHF.

The chain employs TRBV9 and TRBJ2-7, with 9 bases fitting TRBD1. The J segment lost 7 bases and the V segment lost 2 bases, leaving 16 bases of the junction unmatched. The CDR3 contains 17 residues. Germline V gene data show CDR1 as SGDLS and CDR2 as YYNGEE. Here the CDR3 DNA reads TGTGCCAGCAGCGTGGGCCCGGGACAGGGACTCTACGGGGAGCAGTACTTC. Its protein product is CASSVGPGQGLYGEQYF. The full variable domain, rest sourced from reference TRBV9 and TRBJ2-7, is DSGVTQTPKHLITATGQRVTLRCSPRSGDLSVYWYQQSLDQGLQFLIQYYNGEERAKGNILERFSAQQFPDLHSELNLSSLELGDSALYFCASSVGPGQGLYGEQYFGPGTRLTVT.

V and J are TRBV2 and TRBJ1-5, with 10 nucleotides matching TRBD1. J lost 9 bases, V lost 6 bases, and 8 bases had no gene match. Germline lookup yields CDR1 SNHLY and CDR2 FYNNEI. CDR3 length: 14 residues. CDR3 bases: TGTGCCAGCAGCCGACAGGGGGCGAGTCTGCCCCAGCATTTT. Its protein is CASSRQGASLPQHF.

The rearrangement joins TRBV19 to TRBJ1-5; D is uncertain. V was shortened by 9 bases and J by 9 bases, with 12 bases between the two germline ends. The germline gives CDR1 LNHDA, CDR2 SQIVND (reference sequence). CDR3 length: 11 amino acids. CDR3 amino acids: CASDTGGPQHF. The CDR3, as DNA: TGTGCCAGCGACACCGGAGGGCCCCAGCATTTT. Together with reference TRBV19 and TRBJ1-5, the CDR3 gives the full variable domain: DGGITQSPKYLFRKEGQNVTLSCEQNLNHDAMYWYRQDPGQGLRLIYYSQIVNDFQKGDIAEGYSVSREKKESFPLTVTSAQKNPTAFYLCASDTGGPQHFGDGTRLSIL.